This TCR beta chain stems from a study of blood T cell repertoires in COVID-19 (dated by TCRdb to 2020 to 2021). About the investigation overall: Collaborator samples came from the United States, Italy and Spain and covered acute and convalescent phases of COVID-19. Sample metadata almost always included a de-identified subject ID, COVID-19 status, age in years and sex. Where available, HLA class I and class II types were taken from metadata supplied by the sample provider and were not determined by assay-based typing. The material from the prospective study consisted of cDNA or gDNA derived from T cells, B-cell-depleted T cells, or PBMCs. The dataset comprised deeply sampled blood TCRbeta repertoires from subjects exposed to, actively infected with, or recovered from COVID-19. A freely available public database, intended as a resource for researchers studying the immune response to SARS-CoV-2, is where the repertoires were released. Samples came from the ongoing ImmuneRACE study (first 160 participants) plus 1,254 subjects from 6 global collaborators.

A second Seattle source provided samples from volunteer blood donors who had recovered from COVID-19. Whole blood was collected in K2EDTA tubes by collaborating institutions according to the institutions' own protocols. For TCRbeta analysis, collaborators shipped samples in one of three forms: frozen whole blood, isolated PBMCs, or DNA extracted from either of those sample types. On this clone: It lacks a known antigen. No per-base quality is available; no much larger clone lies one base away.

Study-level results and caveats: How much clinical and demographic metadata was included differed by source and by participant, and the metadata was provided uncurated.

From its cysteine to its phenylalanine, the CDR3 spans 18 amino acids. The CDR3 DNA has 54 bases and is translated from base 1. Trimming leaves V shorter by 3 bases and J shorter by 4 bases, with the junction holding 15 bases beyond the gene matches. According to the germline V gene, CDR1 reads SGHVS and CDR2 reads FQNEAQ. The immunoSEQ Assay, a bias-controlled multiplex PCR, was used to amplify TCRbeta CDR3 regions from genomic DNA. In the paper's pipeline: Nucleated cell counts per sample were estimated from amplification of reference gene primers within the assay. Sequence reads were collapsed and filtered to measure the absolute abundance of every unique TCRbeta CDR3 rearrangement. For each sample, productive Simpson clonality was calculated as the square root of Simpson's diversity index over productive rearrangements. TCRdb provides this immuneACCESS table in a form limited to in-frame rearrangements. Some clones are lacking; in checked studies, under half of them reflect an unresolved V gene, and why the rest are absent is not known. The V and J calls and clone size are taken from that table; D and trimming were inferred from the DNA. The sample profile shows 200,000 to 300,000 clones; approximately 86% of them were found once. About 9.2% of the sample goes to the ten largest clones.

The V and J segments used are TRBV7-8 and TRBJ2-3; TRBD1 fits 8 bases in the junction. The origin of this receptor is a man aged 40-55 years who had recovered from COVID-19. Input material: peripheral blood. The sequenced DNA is TGTGCCAGCAGCTTCGAAACCCCCGGGACAGGTCGGCCAGATACGCAGTATTTT. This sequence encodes CASSFETPGTGRPDTQYF.